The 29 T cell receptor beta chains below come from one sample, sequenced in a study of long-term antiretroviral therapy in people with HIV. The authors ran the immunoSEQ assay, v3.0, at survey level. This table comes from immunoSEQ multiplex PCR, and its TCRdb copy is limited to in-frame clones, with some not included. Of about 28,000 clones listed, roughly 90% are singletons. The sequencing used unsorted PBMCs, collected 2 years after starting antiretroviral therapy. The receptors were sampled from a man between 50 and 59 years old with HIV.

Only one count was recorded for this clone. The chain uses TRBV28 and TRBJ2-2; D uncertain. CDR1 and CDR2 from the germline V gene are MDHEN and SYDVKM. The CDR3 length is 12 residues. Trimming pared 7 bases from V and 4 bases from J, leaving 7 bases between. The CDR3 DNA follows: TGTGCCAGCATAGGTGGCACCGGGGAGCTGTTTTTT. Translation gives CASIGGTGELFF.

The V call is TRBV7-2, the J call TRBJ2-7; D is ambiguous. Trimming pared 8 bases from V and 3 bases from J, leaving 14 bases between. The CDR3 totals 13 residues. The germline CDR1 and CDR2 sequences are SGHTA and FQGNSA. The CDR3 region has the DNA TGTGCCAGCGGAGCAGTACAATTCTACGAGCAGTACTTC. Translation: CASGAVQFYEQYF.

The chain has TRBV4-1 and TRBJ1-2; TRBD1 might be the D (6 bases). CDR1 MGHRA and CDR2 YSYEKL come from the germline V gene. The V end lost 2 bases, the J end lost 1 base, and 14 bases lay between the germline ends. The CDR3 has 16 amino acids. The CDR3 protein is CASSQPGQKINYGYTF. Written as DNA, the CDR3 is TGCGCCAGCAGCCAACCGGGACAAAAAATTAACTATGGCTACACCTTC.

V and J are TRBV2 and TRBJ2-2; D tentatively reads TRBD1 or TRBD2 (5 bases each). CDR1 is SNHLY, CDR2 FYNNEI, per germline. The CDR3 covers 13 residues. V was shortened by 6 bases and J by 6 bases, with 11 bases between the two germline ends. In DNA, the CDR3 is TGTGCCAGCAGCCGGGACGGCGCCGGGGAGCTGTTTTTT. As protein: CASSRDGAGELFF.

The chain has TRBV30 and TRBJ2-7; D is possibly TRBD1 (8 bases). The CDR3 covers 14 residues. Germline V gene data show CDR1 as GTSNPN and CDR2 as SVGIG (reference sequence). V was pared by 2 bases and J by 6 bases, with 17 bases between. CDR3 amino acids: CAWSMTGEGSEQYF. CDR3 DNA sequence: TGTGCCTGGAGTATGACAGGGGAGGGTTCCGAGCAGTACTTC.

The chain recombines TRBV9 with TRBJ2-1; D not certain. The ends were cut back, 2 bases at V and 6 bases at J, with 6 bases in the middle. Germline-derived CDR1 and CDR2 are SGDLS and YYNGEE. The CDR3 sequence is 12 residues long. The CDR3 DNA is TGTGCCAGCAGCGTGACCACCAATGAGCAGTTCTTC. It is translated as CASSVTTNEQFF.

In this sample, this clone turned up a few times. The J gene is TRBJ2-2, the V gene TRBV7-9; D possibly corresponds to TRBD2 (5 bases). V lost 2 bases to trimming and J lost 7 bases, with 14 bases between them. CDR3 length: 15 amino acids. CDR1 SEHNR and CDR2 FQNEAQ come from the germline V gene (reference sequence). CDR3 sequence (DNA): TGTGCCAGCAGCTTACAGTGGGCGGGTAACGGGGAGCTGTTTTTT. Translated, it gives CASSLQWAGNGELFF. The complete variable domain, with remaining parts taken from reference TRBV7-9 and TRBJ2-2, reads DTGVSQNPRHKITKRGQNVTFRCDPISEHNRLYWYRQTLGQGPEFLTYFQNEAQLEKSRLLSDRFSAERPKGSFSTLEIQRTEQGDSAMYLCASSLQWAGNGELFFGEGSRLTVL.

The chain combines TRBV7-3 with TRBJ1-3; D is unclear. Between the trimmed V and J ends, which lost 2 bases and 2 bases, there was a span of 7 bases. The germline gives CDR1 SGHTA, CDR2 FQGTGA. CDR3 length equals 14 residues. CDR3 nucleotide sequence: TGTGCCAGCAGCTTATCGGGTCCTGGAAACACCATATATTTT. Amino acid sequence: CASSLSGPGNTIYF.

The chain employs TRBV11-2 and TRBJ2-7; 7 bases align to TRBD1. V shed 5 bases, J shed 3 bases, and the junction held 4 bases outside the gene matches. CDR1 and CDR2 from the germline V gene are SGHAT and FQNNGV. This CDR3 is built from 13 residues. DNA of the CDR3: TGTGCCAGCAGCCCCGGGACAGACTACGAGCAGTACTTC. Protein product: CASSPGTDYEQYF. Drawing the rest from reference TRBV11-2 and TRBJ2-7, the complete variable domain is EAGVAQSPRYKIIEKRQSVAFWCNPISGHATLYWYQQILGQGPKLLIQFQNNGVVDDSQLPKDRFSAERLKGVDSTLKIQPAKLEDSAVYLCASSPGTDYEQYFGPGTRLTVT.

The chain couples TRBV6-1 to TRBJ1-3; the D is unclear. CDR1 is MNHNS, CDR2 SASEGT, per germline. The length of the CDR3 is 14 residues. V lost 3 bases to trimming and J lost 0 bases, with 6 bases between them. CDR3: CASSDVLSGNTIYF. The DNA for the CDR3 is TGTGCCAGCAGTGATGTTCTCTCTGGAAACACCATATATTTT.

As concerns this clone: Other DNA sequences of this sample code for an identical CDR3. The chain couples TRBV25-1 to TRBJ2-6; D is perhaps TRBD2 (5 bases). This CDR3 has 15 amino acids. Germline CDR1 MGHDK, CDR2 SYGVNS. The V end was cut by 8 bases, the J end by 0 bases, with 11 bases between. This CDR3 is CASANRGSGANVLTF. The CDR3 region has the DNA TGTGCCAGCGCCAACCGGGGCTCTGGGGCCAACGTCCTGACTTTC.

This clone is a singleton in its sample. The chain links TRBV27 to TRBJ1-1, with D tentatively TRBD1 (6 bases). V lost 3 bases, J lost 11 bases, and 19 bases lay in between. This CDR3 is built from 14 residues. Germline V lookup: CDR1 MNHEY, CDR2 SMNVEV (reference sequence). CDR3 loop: CASSLVSRGVEAFF. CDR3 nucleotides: TGTGCCAGCAGTTTGGTGTCGAGGGGGGTTGAGGCTTTCTTT.

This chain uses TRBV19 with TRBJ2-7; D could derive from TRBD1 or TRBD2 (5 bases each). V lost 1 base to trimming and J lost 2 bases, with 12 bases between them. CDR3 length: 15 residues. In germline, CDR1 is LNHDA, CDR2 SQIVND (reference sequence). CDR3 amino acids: CASSIAGQGTYEQYF. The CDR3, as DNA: TGTGCCAGTAGTATAGCGGGGCAGGGCACCTACGAGCAGTACTTC.

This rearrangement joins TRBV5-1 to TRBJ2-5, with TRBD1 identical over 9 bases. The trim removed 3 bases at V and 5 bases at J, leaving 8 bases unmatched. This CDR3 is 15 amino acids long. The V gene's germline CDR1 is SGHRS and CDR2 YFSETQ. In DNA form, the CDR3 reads TGCGCCAGCAGCTCACTCGGGACAGGGCCGGAGACCCAGTACTTC. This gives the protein CASSSLGTGPETQYF.

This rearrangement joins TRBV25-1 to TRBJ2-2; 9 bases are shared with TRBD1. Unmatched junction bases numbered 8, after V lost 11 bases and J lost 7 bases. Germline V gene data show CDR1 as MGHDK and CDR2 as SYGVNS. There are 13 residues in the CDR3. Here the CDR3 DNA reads TGTGCCGCGGGACAGGGCTGGGGCGGGGAGCTGTTTTTT. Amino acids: CAAGQGWGGELFF.

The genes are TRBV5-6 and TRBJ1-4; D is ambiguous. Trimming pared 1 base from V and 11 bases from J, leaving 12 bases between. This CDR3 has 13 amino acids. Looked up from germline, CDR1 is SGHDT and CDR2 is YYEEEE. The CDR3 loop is CASSLRRFTKLFF. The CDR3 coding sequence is TGTGCCAGCAGCTTGCGGCGGTTCACCAAACTGTTTTTT.

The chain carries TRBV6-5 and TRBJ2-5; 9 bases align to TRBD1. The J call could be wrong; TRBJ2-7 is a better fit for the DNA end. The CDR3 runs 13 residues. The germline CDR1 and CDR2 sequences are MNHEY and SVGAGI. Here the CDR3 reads CASSLTGGFEQYF. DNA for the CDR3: TGTGCCAGCAGCCTGACAGGGGGGTTCGAGCAGTACTTC.

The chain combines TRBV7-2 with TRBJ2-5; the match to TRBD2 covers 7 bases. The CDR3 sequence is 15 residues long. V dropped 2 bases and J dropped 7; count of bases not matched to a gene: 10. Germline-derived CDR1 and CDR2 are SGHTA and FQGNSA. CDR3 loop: CASSLRGEGRLTQYF. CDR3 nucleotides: TGTGCCAGCAGCTTAAGAGGGGAGGGCCGTTTGACCCAGTACTTC.

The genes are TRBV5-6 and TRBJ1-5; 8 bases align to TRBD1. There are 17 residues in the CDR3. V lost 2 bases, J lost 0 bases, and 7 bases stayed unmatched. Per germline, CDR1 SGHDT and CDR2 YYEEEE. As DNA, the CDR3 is TGTGCCAGCAGCTTTTTTACAGGGGGGTATAGCAATCAGCCCCAGCATTTT. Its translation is CASSFFTGGYSNQPQHF.

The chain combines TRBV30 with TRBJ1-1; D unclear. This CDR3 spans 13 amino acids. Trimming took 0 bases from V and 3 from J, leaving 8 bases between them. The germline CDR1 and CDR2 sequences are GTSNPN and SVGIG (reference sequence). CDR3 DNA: TGTGCCTGGAGTGTACGGAGGGACACTGAAGCTTTCTTT. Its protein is CAWSVRRDTEAFF.

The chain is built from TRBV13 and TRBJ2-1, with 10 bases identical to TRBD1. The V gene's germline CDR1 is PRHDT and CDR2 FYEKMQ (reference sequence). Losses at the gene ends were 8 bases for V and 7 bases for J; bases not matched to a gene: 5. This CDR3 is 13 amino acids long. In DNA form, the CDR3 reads TGTGCCAGCGGGACAGGGGCGTATAATGAGCAGTTCTTC. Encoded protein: CASGTGAYNEQFF.

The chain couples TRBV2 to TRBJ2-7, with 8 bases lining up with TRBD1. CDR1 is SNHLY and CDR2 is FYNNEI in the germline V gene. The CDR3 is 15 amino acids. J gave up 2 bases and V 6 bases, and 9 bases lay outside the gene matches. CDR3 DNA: TGTGCCAGCAGGTCCAGGACAGGGATCACCTACGAGCAGTACTTC. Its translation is CASRSRTGITYEQYF.

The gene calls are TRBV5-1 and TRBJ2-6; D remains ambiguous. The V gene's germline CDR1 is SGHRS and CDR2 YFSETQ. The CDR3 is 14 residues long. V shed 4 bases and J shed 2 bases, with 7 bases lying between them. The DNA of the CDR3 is TGCGCCAGCAGCCTCTGGACTGGGGCCAACGTCCTGACTTTC. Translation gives CASSLWTGANVLTF.

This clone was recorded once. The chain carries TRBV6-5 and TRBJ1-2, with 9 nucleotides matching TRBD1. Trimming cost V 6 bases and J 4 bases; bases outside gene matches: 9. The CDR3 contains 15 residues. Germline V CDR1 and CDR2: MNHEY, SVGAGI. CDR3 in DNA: TGTGCCAGCAGCCCCGGGACAGGGATCATCTATGGCTACACCTTC. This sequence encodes CASSPGTGIIYGYTF.

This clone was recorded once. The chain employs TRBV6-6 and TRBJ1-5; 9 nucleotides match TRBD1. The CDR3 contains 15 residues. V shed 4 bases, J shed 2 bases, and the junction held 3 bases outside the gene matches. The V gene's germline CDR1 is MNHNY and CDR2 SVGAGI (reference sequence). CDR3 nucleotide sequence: TGTGCCAGCAGTTCCTACAGGGGGCGCAATCAGCCCCAGCATTTT. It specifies CASSSYRGRNQPQHF.

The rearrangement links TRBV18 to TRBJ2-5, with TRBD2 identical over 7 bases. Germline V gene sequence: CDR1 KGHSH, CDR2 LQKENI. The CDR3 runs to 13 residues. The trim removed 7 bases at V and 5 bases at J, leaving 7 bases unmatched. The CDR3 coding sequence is TGTGCCAGCTGTAGCGGGCAGAAGGAGACCCAGTACTTC. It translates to CASCSGQKETQYF.

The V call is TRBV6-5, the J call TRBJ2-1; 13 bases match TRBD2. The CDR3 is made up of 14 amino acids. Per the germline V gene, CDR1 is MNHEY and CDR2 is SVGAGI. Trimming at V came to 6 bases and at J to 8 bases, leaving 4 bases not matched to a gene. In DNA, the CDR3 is TGTGCCAGCAGGACCACTAGCGGGGGGGATGAGCAGTTCTTC. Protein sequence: CASRTTSGGDEQFF.

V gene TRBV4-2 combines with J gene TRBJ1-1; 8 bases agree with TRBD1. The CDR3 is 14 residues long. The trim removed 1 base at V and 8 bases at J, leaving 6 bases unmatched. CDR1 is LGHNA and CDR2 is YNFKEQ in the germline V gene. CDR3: CASSQGTGFLEAFF. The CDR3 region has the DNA TGTGCCAGCAGCCAAGGGACAGGGTTTCTAGAAGCTTTCTTT.

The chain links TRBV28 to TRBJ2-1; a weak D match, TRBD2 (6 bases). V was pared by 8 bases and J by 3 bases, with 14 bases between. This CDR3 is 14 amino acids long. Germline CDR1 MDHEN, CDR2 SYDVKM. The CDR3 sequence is CASAPGGSYNEQFF. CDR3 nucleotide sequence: TGTGCCAGCGCCCCCGGGGGTAGCTACAATGAGCAGTTCTTC.